A selection of T cell receptor beta chains follows, all from one sample in a study of control samples from healthy donors and cancer patients. Produced via immunoSEQ multiplex PCR; TCRdb's table is partial and in-frame only. The top ten clones hold roughly 14% of a sample with about 95,000 clones, about 85% of them seen once. The sequencing sample was made of blood. The receptors derive from a woman in her sixties or seventies in good health. Both conserved end residues are part of each CDR3. The D gene is left open where the match is weak. Not every row has a clone size; where given, it reads once, few, many or a size class.

d_call	j_call	clone_size	v_call	cdr3_aa	cdr3_nt
TRBD1	TRBJ1-4	once	TRBV4-1	CASSQTGTGAEKLFF	TGCGCCAGCAGCCAGACCGGGACAGGGGCTGAAAAACTGTTTTTT
.	TRBJ2-3	.	TRBV7-8	CASSPLRGWQGTDTQYF	TGTGCCAGCAGCCCCCTGAGGGGGTGGCAGGGCACAGATACGCAGTATTTT
.	TRBJ1-1	.	TRBV10-3	CAISQQGGEAEAFF	TGTGCCATCAGCCAACAGGGAGGGGAGGCTGAAGCTTTCTTT
.	TRBJ1-2	.	TRBV5-1	CASTADRLDGYTF	TGCGCCAGCACTGCCGACAGGCTCGATGGCTACACCTTC
.	TRBJ1-1	.	TRBV6-5	CASGLVISAEAFF	TGTGCCAGCGGACTGGTTATTTCCGCTGAAGCTTTCTTT
.	TRBJ1-2	once	TRBV6-5	CASGLIRGSGYTF	TGTGCCAGCGGCCTCATTAGGGGGAGCGGCTACACCTTC
.	TRBJ1-2	.	TRBV18	CASSPGQQGYTF	TGTGCCAGCTCACCCGGGCAGCAGGGCTACACCTTC
.	TRBJ1-2	.	TRBV28	CASSSTGANYGYTF	TGTGCCAGCAGTTCCACCGGGGCCAACTATGGCTACACCTTC
.	TRBJ2-5	.	TRBV30	CAWKVLETQYF	TGTGCCTGGAAGGTCCTGGAGACCCAGTACTTC
.	TRBJ1-4	.	TRBV2	CASSKQVDEKLFF	TGTGCCAGCAGTAAACAGGTAGATGAAAAACTGTTTTTT
.	TRBJ1-1	.	TRBV2	CASSEAAGYTEAFF	TGTGCCAGCAGTGAAGCTGCGGGGTACACTGAAGCTTTCTTT
.	TRBJ1-5	.	TRBV25-1	CASRDQGINQPQHF	TGTGCCAGCAGAGATCAGGGCATCAATCAGCCCCAGCATTTT
.	TRBJ1-1	.	TRBV25-1	CASSDIRTATENTEAFF	TGTGCCAGCAGTGATATCAGGACAGCCACCGAGAACACTGAAGCTTTCTTT
.	TRBJ1-2	few	TRBV5-1	CASSLALVETYTF	TGCGCCAGCAGCTTGGCCTTAGTGGAGACCTACACCTTC
TRBD1	TRBJ2-3	.	TRBV6-1	CASSEAGSAGGPDTQYF	TGTGCCAGCAGTGAAGCTGGGTCGGCAGGGGGCCCAGATACGCAGTATTTT
TRBD1	TRBJ1-6	.	TRBV30	CACQTGLNSPLHF	TGTGCCTGCCAGACAGGGCTAAATTCACCCCTCCACTTT
TRBD1	TRBJ1-2	.	TRBV6-5	CASSYYRGQRYGYTF	TGTGCCAGCAGTTATTACAGGGGGCAGAGATATGGCTACACCTTC
.	TRBJ1-1	once	TRBV30	CAWSVGGWTTEAFF	TGTGCCTGGAGTGTTGGGGGGTGGACCACTGAAGCTTTCTTT
.	TRBJ2-2	.	TRBV9	CASSVDGGELFF	TGTGCCAGCAGCGTAGACGGCGGGGAGCTGTTTTTT
TRBD1	TRBJ1-2	.	TRBV18	CASSIKGAEGYTF	TGTGCCAGCTCAATTAAGGGGGCGGAAGGCTACACCTTC
.	TRBJ2-3	.	TRBV27	CASSGTASTDTQYF	TGTGCCAGCAGTGGCACGGCTAGCACAGATACGCAGTATTTT
.	TRBJ1-4	.	TRBV27	CASSLLGVNEKLFF	TGTGCCAGCAGCCTTCTGGGGGTTAATGAAAAACTGTTTTTT
.	TRBJ2-7	.	TRBV5-6	CASSPLYRPEQYF	TGTGCCAGCAGCCCCCTGTACAGGCCCGAGCAGTACTTC
.	TRBJ2-2	.	TRBV19	CASSNRQANTGELFF	TGTGCCAGTAGTAATCGGCAGGCGAACACCGGGGAGCTGTTTTTT
TRBD1	TRBJ2-7	.	TRBV5-1	CASSHGRGTGSRLYEQYF	TGCGCCAGCAGCCACGGTAGAGGGACAGGGTCAAGACTCTACGAGCAGTACTTC
.	TRBJ2-3	.	TRBV6-5	CASTPGHISTDTQYF	TGTGCCAGCACGCCGGGACATATAAGCACAGATACGCAGTATTTT
TRBD1	TRBJ1-1	.	TRBV5-4	CASSLGTGNTEAFF	TGTGCCAGCAGCTTGGGGACAGGGAACACTGAAGCTTTCTTT
TRBD1	TRBJ1-2	.	TRBV25-1	CASSQDRGTSYTF	TGTGCCAGCAGTCAAGACAGGGGAACCAGCTACACCTTC
TRBD1	TRBJ1-1	.	TRBV6-5	CASSYYDREGEAFF	TGTGCCAGCAGTTACTACGACAGGGAAGGCGAAGCTTTCTTT
.	TRBJ1-1	.	TRBV5-4	CASRRGGVTEAFF	TGTGCCAGCCGGAGGGGGGGGGTTACAGAAGCTTTCTTT
TRBD2	TRBJ2-5	.	TRBV19	CASSTWTSGRRETQYF	TGTGCCAGTAGTACATGGACTAGCGGGAGACGGGAGACCCAGTACTTC
TRBD2	TRBJ2-3	.	TRBV7-2	CASSSLAGNTDTQYF	TGTGCCAGCAGCTCACTAGCGGGGAACACAGATACGCAGTATTTT
.	TRBJ1-1	.	TRBV3-1/TRBV3-2	CASSQVGGDTEAFF	TGTGCCAGCAGCCAAGTGGGAGGGGACACTGAAGCTTTCTTT
.	TRBJ1-1	.	TRBV28	CASSVGGVANTEAFF	TGTGCCAGCAGTGTAGGGGGGGTAGCGAACACTGAAGCTTTCTTT
.	TRBJ1-2	.	TRBV5-5	CASSLEGSYGYTF	TGTGCCAGCAGCTTAGAGGGAAGCTATGGCTACACCTTC
.	TRBJ1-4	few	TRBV3-1/TRBV3-2	CASSQDYNEKLFF	TGTGCCAGCAGCCAAGATTATAATGAAAAACTGTTTTTT
TRBD1	TRBJ1-6	.	TRBV6-5	CASRGTGINSPLHF	TGTGCCAGCAGAGGGACAGGGATAAATTCACCCCTCCACTTT
.	TRBJ2-1	.	TRBV3-1/TRBV3-2	CASSQDLAPSSNNEQFF	TGTGCCAGCAGCCAAGACCTGGCCCCTAGCAGCAACAATGAGCAGTTCTTC
TRBD1	TRBJ1-5	few	TRBV2	CASSGGTGRVAQPQHF	TGTGCCAGCAGTGGGGGGACAGGGAGGGTTGCGCAGCCCCAGCATTTT
.	TRBJ1-6	.	TRBV27	CASRRGVGGEPLHF	TGTGCCAGCAGAAGGGGGGTTGGGGGGGAACCCCTCCACTTT
TRBD1	TRBJ1-1	.	TRBV11-2	CASSLDPRDRFQAFF	TGTGCCAGCAGCTTAGACCCTCGGGACAGGTTCCAGGCTTTCTTT
.	TRBJ1-4	.	TRBV5-1	CASSPLRGNEKLFF	TGCGCCAGCAGCCCCCTAAGGGGCAATGAAAAACTGTTTTTT
.	TRBJ1-2	.	TRBV15	CATSPGTLVVASYGYTF	TGTGCCACCAGCCCTGGGACATTGGTGGTAGCTAGCTATGGCTACACCTTC
.	TRBJ1-2	.	TRBV5-4	CASKLEGGLGYGYTF	TGTGCCAGCAAACTGGAGGGGGGGCTAGGGTATGGCTACACCTTC
.	TRBJ1-2	.	TRBV18	CASSPRTEANYGYTF	TGTGCCAGCTCACCCCGGACAGAAGCTAACTATGGCTACACCTTC
.	TRBJ1-1	.	TRBV2	CASSRGPNTEAFF	TGTGCCAGCTCACGGGGGCCTAACACTGAAGCTTTCTTT
TRBD1	TRBJ2-6	.	TRBV18	CASSRGQGHLSGANVLTF	TGTGCCAGCTCCCGAGGACAGGGCCACCTCTCTGGGGCCAACGTCCTGACTTTC
TRBD2	TRBJ2-2	.	TRBV29-1	CSVGKPGLAVNTGELLF	TGCAGCGTTGGGAAACCGGGACTAGCTGTTAACACCGGGGAGCTGCTTTTT
.	TRBJ1-2	.	TRBV18	CASSPSTSYYGYTF	TGTGCCAGCTCACCATCCACCAGCTACTATGGCTACACCTTC
.	TRBJ2-5	.	TRBV19	CASSEGRQETQYF	TGTGCCAGTAGTGAAGGGCGACAAGAGACCCAGTACTTC
.	TRBJ2-7	once	TRBV7-8	CASSTDGRPSRTGSYEQYF	TGTGCCAGCAGCACCGACGGGAGACCTTCACGCACCGGCTCCTACGAGCAGTACTTC
.	TRBJ2-7	.	TRBV6-5	CATCCRDAPYEQYF	TGTGCCACTTGCTGCCGGGATGCTCCCTACGAGCAGTACTTC